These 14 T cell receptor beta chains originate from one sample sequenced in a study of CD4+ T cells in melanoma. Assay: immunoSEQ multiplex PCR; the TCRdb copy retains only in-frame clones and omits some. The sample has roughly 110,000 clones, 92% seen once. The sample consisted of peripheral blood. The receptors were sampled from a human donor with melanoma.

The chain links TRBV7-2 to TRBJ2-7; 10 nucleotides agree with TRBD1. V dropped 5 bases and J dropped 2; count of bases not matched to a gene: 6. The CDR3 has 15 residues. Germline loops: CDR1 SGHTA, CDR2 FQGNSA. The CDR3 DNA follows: TGTGCCAGCAGCCGCCTTGGGACAGGGGCCTACGAGCAGTACTTC. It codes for CASSRLGTGAYEQYF. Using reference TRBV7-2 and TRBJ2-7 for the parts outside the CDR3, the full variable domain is GAGVSQSPSNKVTEKGKDVELRCDPISGHTALYWYRQSLGQGLEFLIYFQGNSAPDKSGLPSDRFSAERTGGSVSTLTIQRTQQEDSAVYLCASSRLGTGAYEQYFGPGTRLTVT.

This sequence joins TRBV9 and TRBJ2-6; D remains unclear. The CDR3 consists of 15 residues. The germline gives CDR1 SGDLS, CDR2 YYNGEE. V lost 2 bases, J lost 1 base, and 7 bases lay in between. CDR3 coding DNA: TGTGCCAGCAGCGTGTCGGGTTCTGGGGCCAACGTCCTGACTTTC. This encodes CASSVSGSGANVLTF.

The CDR3 sequence: CASSPLAGNTEAFF. The DNA for the CDR3 is TGTGCCAGCAGCCCCCTGGCAGGGAACACTGAAGCTTTCTTT. The V call is TRBV28, the J call TRBJ1-1; D gene unclear. This CDR3 spans 14 amino acids. The germline V gene encodes CDR1 MDHEN and CDR2 SYDVKM. V was shortened by 6 bases and J by 1 base, with 12 bases between the two germline ends.

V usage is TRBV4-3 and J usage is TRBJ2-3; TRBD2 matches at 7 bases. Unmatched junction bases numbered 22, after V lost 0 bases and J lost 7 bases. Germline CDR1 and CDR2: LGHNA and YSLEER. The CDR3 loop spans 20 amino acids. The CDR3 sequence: CASSQERLFSPAGPPNTQYF. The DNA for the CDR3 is TGCGCCAGCAGCCAAGAAAGGCTCTTTTCCCCAGCGGGACCTCCAAATACGCAGTATTTT.

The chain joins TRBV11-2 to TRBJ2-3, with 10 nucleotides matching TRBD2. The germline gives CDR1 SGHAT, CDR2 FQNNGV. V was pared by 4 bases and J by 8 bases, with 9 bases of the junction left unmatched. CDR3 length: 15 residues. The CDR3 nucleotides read TGTGCCAGCAGCTCGCAGGTAGCGGGGGGAGGTACGCAGTATTTT. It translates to CASSSQVAGGGTQYF.

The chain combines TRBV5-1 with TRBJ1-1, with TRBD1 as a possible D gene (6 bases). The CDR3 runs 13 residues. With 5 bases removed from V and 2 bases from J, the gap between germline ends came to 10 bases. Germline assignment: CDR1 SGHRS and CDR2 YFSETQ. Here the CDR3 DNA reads TGCGCCAGCAGGGACAGTCTAAACACTGAAGCTTTCTTT. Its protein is CASRDSLNTEAFF.

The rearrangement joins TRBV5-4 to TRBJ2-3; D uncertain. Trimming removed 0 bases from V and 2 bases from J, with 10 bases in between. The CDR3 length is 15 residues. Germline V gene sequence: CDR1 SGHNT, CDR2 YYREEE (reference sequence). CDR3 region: CASSLDSGFTDTQYF. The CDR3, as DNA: TGTGCCAGCAGCTTGGATAGTGGGTTCACAGATACGCAGTATTTT.

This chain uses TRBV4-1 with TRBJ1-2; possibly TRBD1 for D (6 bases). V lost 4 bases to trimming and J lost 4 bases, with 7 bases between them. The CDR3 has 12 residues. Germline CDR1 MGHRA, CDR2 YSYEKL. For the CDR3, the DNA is TGCGCCAGCAGCCCGACAGGCTATGGCTACACCTTC. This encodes CASSPTGYGYTF.

The CDR3 DNA reads TGCGCCAGCAGCTTTGTCCAAGAGACCCAGTACTTC. It encodes CASSFVQETQYF. The chain carries TRBV5-1 and TRBJ2-5; D remains unclear. Deletions cut 2 bases from V and 1 base from J, with 3 bases between. This CDR3 is 12 amino acids long. Per the germline V gene, CDR1 is SGHRS and CDR2 is YFSETQ.

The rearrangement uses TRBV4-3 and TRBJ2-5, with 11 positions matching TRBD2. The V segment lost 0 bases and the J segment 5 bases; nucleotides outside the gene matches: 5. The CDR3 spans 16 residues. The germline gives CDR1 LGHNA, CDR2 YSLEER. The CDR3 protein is CASSQETSGGGETQYF. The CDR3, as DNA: TGCGCCAGCAGCCAAGAAACTAGCGGGGGCGGGGAGACCCAGTACTTC.

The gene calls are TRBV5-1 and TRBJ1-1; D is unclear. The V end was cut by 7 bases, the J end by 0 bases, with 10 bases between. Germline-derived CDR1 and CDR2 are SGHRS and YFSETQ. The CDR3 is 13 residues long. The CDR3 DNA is TGCGCCAGCGGCGGTCGGGTGAACACTGAAGCTTTCTTT. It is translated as CASGGRVNTEAFF.

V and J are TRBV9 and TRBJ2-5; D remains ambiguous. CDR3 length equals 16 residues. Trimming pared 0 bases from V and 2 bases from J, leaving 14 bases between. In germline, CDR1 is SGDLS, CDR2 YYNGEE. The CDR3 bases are TGTGCCAGCAGCGTAGCCCTTCAAGCCCGTCAAGAGACCCAGTACTTC. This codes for CASSVALQARQETQYF.

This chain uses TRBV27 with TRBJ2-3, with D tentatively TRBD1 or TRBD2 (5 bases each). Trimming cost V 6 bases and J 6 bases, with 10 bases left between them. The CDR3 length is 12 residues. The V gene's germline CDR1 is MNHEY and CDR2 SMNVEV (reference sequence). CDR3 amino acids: CASREGWDTQYF. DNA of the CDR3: TGTGCCAGCAGAGAGGGGTGGGATACGCAGTATTTT.

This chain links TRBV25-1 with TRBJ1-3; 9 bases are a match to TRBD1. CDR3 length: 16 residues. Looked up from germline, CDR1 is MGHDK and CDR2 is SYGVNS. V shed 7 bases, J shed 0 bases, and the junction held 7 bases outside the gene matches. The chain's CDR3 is CASIDPGQGSGNTIYF. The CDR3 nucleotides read TGTGCCAGCATCGACCCGGGACAGGGCTCTGGAAACACCATATATTTT. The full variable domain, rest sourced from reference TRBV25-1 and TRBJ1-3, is EADIYQTPRYLVIGTGKKITLECSQTMGHDKMYWYQQDPGMELHLIHYSYGVNSTEKGDLSSESTVSRIRTEHFPLTLESARPSHTSQYLCASIDPGQGSGNTIYFGEGSWLTVV.